The 8 T cell receptor beta chains below come from one sample, sequenced in a study of early stage breast cancer tumors. The data were produced by immunoSEQ multiplex PCR, yet TCRdb's version contains in-frame clones alone and is incomplete. The sample carries over 7,500 clones, 60% to 75% recorded once. Sequencing was performed on breast tumor tissue. These receptors were collected from a person between 60 and 70 years old with breast cancer.

The chain uses TRBV5-1 and TRBJ1-2, with 8 positions matching TRBD1. Germline CDR1 is SGHRS and CDR2 is YFSETQ. Germline trimming cut 0 bases from V and 6 bases from J; bases unmatched to any gene: 10. The CDR3 is made up of 16 amino acids. The CDR3 region has the DNA TGCGCCAGCAGCTTGGCTGCTCGGACAGGGAAAGATGGCTACACCTTC. Its protein product is CASSLAARTGKDGYTF.

This CDR3 reads CASSLFYRTGGGQPQHF. Written as DNA, the CDR3 is TGTGCCAGCAGTTTATTTTACCGGACAGGGGGGGGTCAGCCCCAGCATTTT. The chain is built from TRBV28 and TRBJ1-5; TRBD1 aligns across 10 bases. This CDR3 contains 17 residues. V shed 1 base and J 6 bases; nucleotides not matched to a gene: 9. The germline gives CDR1 MDHEN, CDR2 SYDVKM.

This chain uses TRBV5-6 with TRBJ2-3, with 12 positions matching TRBD1. Germline CDR1 and CDR2: SGHDT and YYEEEE. V shed 0 bases, J shed 7 bases, and the junction held 6 bases outside the gene matches. The CDR3 is 16 residues long. The CDR3 here is CASSLVGTGGPHTQYF. The CDR3, as DNA: TGTGCCAGCAGCTTGGTAGGGACAGGGGGCCCCCATACGCAGTATTTT.

The chain couples TRBV7-9 to TRBJ1-2; tentative D call: TRBD1 (5 bases). The germline gives CDR1 SEHNR, CDR2 FQNEAQ (reference sequence). The CDR3 has 15 amino acids. Trimming took 5 bases from V and 4 from J, leaving 17 bases between them. Here the CDR3 DNA reads TGTGCCAGCAGCCCACGCTCGGGGACGGGCTATGGCTACACCTTC. Its protein product is CASSPRSGTGYGYTF.

This sequence joins TRBV7-9 and TRBJ1-1, with a tentative D call TRBD1 (5 bases). This CDR3 contains 16 residues. CDR1 is SEHNR and CDR2 is FQNEAQ in the germline V gene (reference sequence). The V end was cut by 1 base, the J end by 7 bases, with 19 bases between. The CDR3 DNA is TGTGCCAGCAGCTTAGGCCTGGGGGGGTCTCGGGATGAAGCTTTCTTT. Residues: CASSLGLGGSRDEAFF.

The chain uses TRBV7-2 and TRBJ1-4; 7 bases agree with TRBD1. V shed 4 bases and J 7 bases; nucleotides not matched to a gene: 9. Germline loops: CDR1 SGHTA, CDR2 FQGNSA. This CDR3 is 15 amino acids long. This chain's CDR3 is CASSSRGGLGEKLFF. CDR3 coding DNA: TGTGCCAGCAGCTCGAGAGGGGGCTTGGGTGAAAAACTGTTTTTT.

V usage is TRBV14 and J usage is TRBJ2-7, with 10 nucleotides matching TRBD2. Germline V gene lookup returns CDR1 SGHDN and CDR2 FVKESK. The CDR3 contains 15 residues. J was trimmed by 7 bases and V by 3 bases; bases with no gene match: 9. The DNA for the CDR3 is TGTGCCAGCAGCCAGGTAGCGGGAGGCGTAGGGGAGCAGTACTTC. Translating gives CASSQVAGGVGEQYF.

The rearrangement joins TRBV19 to TRBJ1-5, with D possibly being TRBD1 (6 bases). From germline, CDR1 is LNHDA and CDR2 SQIVND (reference sequence). Between the trimmed V and J ends, which lost 4 bases and 5 bases, there was a span of 9 bases. This CDR3 is 13 amino acids long. The CDR3: CASSKQGDQPQHF. The DNA for the CDR3 is TGTGCCAGTAGTAAACAGGGTGATCAGCCCCAGCATTTT.